These 13 T cell receptor beta chains were sequenced from one sample in a study of post-analysis software for immune sequencing data. Notes on the study in general: There were five or six TRBV segments more frequent in patients than controls, and TRBV5-6, TRBV5-1 and TRBV20-1 were among them.

Antigen specificity for these receptors is unknown. TCR beta cDNA libraries had unique molecular identifiers. TCRdb passed the PCR reads through MiXCR, listing each CDR3 protein once. The sample includes about 800,000 distinct CDR3 sequences, 30% of them seen just once. The specimen sequenced was blood. The origin of the receptors is a girl aged 5-17 years with multiple sclerosis.

This clonotype was counted only a few times. CDR3: CASSFRGSDGYTF. The CDR3 nucleotides are TGTGCCAGCAGTTTCCGGGGTTCGGATGGCTACACCTTC. The chain is built from TRBV12-3 or TRBV12-4 and TRBJ1-2; D ambiguous. The ends were cut back, 3 bases at V and 6 bases at J, with 11 bases in the middle. This CDR3 is 13 amino acids long.

This clonotype was seen only a few times. The chain recombines TRBV29-1 with TRBJ2-3; D possibly corresponds to TRBD2 (6 bases). This CDR3 is 14 amino acids long. V lost 6 bases and J 6 bases, leaving 19 bases between the germline ends. Germline V lookup: CDR1 SQVTM, CDR2 ANQGSEA. The CDR3 nucleotides are TGCAGCGTGGGGGGTAGCGGCGGTCGGGATACGCAGTATTTT. Protein sequence: CSVGGSGGRDTQYF.

This clonotype occurred a few times. The V and J genes are TRBV29-1 and TRBJ2-4; D remains unclear. The CDR3 is 13 amino acids. The ends were cut back, 7 bases at V and 8 bases at J, with 18 bases in the middle. Germline lookup yields CDR1 SQVTM and CDR2 ANQGSEA. CDR3 amino acids: CSAKGPAIDIQYF. The CDR3 region has the DNA TGCAGCGCCAAAGGGCCGGCAATCGACATTCAGTACTTC.

This clonotype was detected only a few times. The gene calls are TRBV15 and TRBJ1-2, with 7 positions matching TRBD1. The CDR3 totals 15 residues. With V trimmed by 3 bases and J by 4 bases, 8 bases remained unmatched. The V gene's germline CDR1 is LNHNV and CDR2 YYDKDF (reference sequence). CDR3 loop: CATSREIDRVYGYTF. Written as DNA, the CDR3 is TGTGCCACCAGCAGGGAGATTGACAGGGTCTATGGCTACACCTTC.

The chain links TRBV7-9 to TRBJ2-6, with 10 nucleotides matching TRBD1. V lost 5 bases and J lost 7; bases outside the gene matches: 11. CDR1 is SEHNR and CDR2 is FQNEAQ in the germline V gene (reference sequence). The CDR3 runs to 17 residues. CDR3: CASSDRPGQGSANVLTF. CDR3 bases: TGTGCCAGCAGCGACCGACCGGGACAGGGGAGCGCCAACGTCCTGACTTTC.

This clonotype was counted between two and nine times. The genes are TRBV10-1 and TRBJ2-2; tentatively, D is TRBD2 (5 bases). Germline V gives CDR1 WNHNN, CDR2 SYGVQD (reference sequence). V gave up 8 bases and J gave up 3 bases, with 10 bases separating them. The CDR3 is 13 residues long. CDR3 in DNA: TGCGCCAGCCGACCGGGGTACACCGGGGAGCTGTTTTTT. It yields the protein CASRPGYTGELFF.

The CDR3 DNA follows: TGCAGTGCTAGAGATACGGGGAAGCAAGAGACCCAGTACTTC. Encoded protein: CSARDTGKQETQYF. This sequence joins TRBV20-1 and TRBJ2-5; tentatively, D is TRBD2 (5 bases). The V end was cut by 0 bases, the J end by 2 bases, with 10 bases between. The germline CDR1 and CDR2 sequences are DFQATT and SNEGSKA (reference sequence). The CDR3 has 14 amino acids.

CDR3 DNA sequence: TGCGCCAGCAGCTTTGGACAGGGGGCCGTCCAAGAGACCCAGTACTTC. Its protein is CASSFGQGAVQETQYF. The chain has TRBV5-1 and TRBJ2-7; 11 bases match TRBD1. The J call is in doubt because the DNA end fits TRBJ2-5 better. Germline-derived CDR1 and CDR2 are SGHRS and YFSETQ. There are 16 residues in the CDR3.

V usage is TRBV4-3 and J usage is TRBJ1-2, with TRBD1 identical over 8 bases. The trim removed 0 bases at V and 6 bases at J, leaving 6 bases unmatched. The CDR3 contains 15 residues. Germline-derived CDR1 and CDR2 are LGHNA and YSLEER. CDR3 nucleotide sequence: TGCGCCAGCAGCCAAGATCCAGGGGGCAGGGATGGCTACACCTTC. This translates into CASSQDPGGRDGYTF.

This clonotype was observed a few times. V and J are TRBV11-2 and TRBJ2-1; D gene ambiguous. V was trimmed by 6 bases and J by 0 bases, leaving 15 bases between them. This CDR3 has 16 amino acids. Germline V gene data show CDR1 as SGHAT and CDR2 as FQNNGV. The chain's CDR3 is CASRSRVASSYNEQFF. CDR3 nucleotides: TGTGCCAGCAGGAGTCGAGTCGCGAGCTCCTACAATGAGCAGTTCTTC.

This chain links TRBV18 with TRBJ2-1; 7 bases line up with TRBD1. CDR3 length: 15 residues. Losses at the gene ends were 3 bases for V and 7 bases for J; bases not matched to a gene: 9. Germline CDR1 reads KGHSH; CDR2 reads LQKENI. The CDR3 sequence is CASSPPGRGSNEQFF. The CDR3 coding sequence is TGTGCCAGCTCACCTCCCGGCAGGGGGTCGAATGAGCAGTTCTTC.

The table lists this clonotype with a few counts. The V call is TRBV7-2, the J call TRBJ2-3, with TRBD1 as a possible D gene (6 bases). The CDR3 spans 17 residues. The ends were cut back, 7 bases at V and 1 base at J, with 21 bases in the middle. Looked up from germline, CDR1 is SGHTA and CDR2 is FQGNSA. CDR3 sequence (DNA): TGTGCCAGCACCCGTACATACAGGGCGGTCGGCACAGATACGCAGTATTTT. Its translation: CASTRTYRAVGTDTQYF. Based on the CDR3 plus reference TRBV7-2 and TRBJ2-3, the full variable domain is GAGVSQSPSNKVTEKGKDVELRCDPISGHTALYWYRQSLGQGLEFLIYFQGNSAPDKSGLPSDRFSAERTGGSVSTLTIQRTQQEDSAVYLCASTRTYRAVGTDTQYFGPGTRLTVL.

This clonotype was recorded a few times. The rearrangement links TRBV6-1 to TRBJ2-3; D unclear. Germline V gene lookup returns CDR1 MNHNS and CDR2 SASEGT. CDR3 length: 12 amino acids. Trimming shortened V by 0 bases and J by 8 bases, and 6 bases separated the two germline ends. Here the CDR3 reads CASSEARVTQYF. The CDR3 DNA is TGTGCCAGCAGTGAAGCACGAGTTACGCAGTATTTT.